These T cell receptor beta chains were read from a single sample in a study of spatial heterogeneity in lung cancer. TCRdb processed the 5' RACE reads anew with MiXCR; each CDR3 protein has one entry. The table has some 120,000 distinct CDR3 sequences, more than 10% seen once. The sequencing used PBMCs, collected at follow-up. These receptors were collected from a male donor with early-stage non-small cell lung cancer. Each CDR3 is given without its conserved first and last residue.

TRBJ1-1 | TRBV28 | ASSLQVAREAF
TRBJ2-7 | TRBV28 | ASSHRDRPYEQY
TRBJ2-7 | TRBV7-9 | ASSTDPGPYEQY
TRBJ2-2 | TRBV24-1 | ATSDPGTGGRGTGELF
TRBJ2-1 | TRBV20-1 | SARNSDYNEQF
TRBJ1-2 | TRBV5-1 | ASSLETGILYGYT
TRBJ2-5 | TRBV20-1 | SARYEETQY
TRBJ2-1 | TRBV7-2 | ASSKRAVNNEQF
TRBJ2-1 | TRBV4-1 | ASSQGGSTYNEQF
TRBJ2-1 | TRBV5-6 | ASSLDVRVFEQF
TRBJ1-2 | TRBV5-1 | ASSLGRGPLHGYT
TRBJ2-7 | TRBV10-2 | ASSDGTLANSYEQY
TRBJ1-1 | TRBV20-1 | SARRAGQNTEAF
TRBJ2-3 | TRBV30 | AWTPSSLGTQY
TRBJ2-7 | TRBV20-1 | SARPDRASVYEQY
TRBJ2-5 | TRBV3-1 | ASSQASGGAYETQY
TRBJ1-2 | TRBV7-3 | ASSLQGADGYT
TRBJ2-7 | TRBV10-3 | AISESTRSLEQY
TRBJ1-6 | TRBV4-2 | ASSQGGQGYSPLH
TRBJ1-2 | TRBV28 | ASSQGAVLGYT
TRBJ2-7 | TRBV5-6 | ASTTRGTFYEQY
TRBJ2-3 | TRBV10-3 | ATKGTGGSTDTQY
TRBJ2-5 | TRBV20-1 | SASENQETQY
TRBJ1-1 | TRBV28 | ASSLLMNTEAF
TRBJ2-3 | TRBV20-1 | SATLAGAFDTQY
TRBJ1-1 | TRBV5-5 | ASSLEGLTEAF
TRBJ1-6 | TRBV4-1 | ASSQRGEVSSPLH
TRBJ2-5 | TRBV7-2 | ASSLAGLAGETQY
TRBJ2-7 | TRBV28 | ASSLPGAIYEQY
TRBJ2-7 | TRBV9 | ASSPRQDITYEQY
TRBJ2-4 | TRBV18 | ASPGRDTHPKNIQY
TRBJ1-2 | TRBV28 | ASSSPGLYGYT
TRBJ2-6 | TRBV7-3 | ASSLTTGANVLT
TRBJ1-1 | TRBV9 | ASSPLGTGNTEAF
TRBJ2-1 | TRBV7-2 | ASSPRTSGGRRF
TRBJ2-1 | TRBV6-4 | ASSDRVAGPDRSYNEQF
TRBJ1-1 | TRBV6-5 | ASSYSSALNTEAF
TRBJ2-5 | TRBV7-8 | ASSLARTAARETQY
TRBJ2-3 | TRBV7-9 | ASSFRQGTDTQY
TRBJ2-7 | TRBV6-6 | ASREGSDEQY
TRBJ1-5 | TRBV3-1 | ASSDSGSNQPQH
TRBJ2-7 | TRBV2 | ASSEGIGQIYEQY
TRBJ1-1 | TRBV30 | AWSVRGEAF
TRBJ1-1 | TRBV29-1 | SVSLNTEAF
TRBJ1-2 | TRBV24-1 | ATSVFGGQTFYGYT
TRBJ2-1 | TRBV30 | AWRRGWAQRGWNEQF